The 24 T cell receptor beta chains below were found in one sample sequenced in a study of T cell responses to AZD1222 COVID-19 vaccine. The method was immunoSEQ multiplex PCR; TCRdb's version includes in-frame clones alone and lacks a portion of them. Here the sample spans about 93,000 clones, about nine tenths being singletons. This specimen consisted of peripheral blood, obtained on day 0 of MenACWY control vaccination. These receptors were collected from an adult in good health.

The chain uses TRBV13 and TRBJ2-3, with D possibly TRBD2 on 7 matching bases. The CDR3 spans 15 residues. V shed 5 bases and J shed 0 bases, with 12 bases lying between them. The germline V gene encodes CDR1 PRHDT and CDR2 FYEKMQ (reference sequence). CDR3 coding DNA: TGTGCCAGCAGCCGACGGGGGGCTAGCACAGATACGCAGTATTTT. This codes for CASSRRGASTDTQYF. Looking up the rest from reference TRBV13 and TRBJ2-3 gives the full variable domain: AAGVIQSPRHLIKEKRETATLKCYPIPRHDTVYWYQQGPGQDPQFLISFYEKMQSDKGSIPDRFSAQQFSDYHSELNMSSLELGDSALYFCASSRRGASTDTQYFGPGTRLTVL.

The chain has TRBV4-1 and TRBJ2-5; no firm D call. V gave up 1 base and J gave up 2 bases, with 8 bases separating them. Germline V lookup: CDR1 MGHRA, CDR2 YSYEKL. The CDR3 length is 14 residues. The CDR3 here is CASSQVAAQETQYF. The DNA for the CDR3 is TGCGCCAGCAGCCAAGTGGCAGCTCAAGAGACCCAGTACTTC.

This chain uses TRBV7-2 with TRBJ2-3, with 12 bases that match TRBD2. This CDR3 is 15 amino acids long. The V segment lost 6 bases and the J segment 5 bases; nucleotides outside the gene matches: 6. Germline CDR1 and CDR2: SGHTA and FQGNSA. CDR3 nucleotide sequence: TGTGCCAGCAGAACTAGCGGGGGGTTAGGAGATACGCAGTATTTT. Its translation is CASRTSGGLGDTQYF.

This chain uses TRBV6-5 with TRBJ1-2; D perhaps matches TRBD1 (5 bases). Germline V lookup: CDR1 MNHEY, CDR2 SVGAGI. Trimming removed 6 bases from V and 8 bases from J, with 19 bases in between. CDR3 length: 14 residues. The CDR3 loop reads CASSPTGGGKGYTF. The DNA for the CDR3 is TGTGCCAGCAGCCCCACCGGGGGGGGTAAGGGCTACACCTTC.

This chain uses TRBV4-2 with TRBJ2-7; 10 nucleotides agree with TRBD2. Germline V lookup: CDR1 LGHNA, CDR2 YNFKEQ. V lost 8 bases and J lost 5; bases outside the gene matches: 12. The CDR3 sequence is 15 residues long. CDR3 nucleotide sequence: TGTGCCAGCCGCTTGCAAGGGACTAGCGCAAACGAGCAGTACTTC. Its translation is CASRLQGTSANEQYF.

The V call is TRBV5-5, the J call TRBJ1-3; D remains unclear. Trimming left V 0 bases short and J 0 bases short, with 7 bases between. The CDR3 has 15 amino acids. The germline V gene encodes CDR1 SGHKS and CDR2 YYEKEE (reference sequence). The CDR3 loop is CASSLGPFSGNTIYF. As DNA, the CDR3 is TGTGCCAGCAGCTTGGGGCCTTTCTCTGGAAACACCATATATTTT.

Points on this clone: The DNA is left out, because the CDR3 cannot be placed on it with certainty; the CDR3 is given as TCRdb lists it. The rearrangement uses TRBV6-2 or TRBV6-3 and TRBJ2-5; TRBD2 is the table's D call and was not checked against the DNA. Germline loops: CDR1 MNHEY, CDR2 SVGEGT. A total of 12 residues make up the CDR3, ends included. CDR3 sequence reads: CASSSSQETQYF.

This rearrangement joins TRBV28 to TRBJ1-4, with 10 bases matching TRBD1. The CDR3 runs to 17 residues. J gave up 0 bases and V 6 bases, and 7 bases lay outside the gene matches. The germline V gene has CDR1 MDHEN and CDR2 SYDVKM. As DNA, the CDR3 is TGTGCCAGCAGCCCCGGGACAGGGGACCCAACTAATGAAAAACTGTTTTTT. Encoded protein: CASSPGTGDPTNEKLFF.

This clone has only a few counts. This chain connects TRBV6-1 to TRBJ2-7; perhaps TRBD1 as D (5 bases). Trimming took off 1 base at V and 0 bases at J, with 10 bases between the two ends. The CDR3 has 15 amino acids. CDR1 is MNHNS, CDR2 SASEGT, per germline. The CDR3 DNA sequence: TGTGCCAGCAGTGAAGATACAGGAAGCTCCTACGAGCAGTACTTC. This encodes CASSEDTGSSYEQYF.

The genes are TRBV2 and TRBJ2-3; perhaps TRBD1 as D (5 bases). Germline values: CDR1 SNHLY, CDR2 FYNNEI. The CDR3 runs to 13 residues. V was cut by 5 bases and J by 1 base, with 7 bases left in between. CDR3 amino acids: CASSLQGTDTQYF. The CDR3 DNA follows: TGTGCCAGCAGTCTACAGGGCACAGATACGCAGTATTTT.

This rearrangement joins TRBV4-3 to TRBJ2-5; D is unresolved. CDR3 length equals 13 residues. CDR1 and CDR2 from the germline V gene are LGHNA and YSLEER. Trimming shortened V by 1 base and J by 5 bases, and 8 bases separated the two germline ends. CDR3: CASSQAIGETQYF. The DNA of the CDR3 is TGCGCCAGCAGCCAAGCGATAGGGGAGACCCAGTACTTC.

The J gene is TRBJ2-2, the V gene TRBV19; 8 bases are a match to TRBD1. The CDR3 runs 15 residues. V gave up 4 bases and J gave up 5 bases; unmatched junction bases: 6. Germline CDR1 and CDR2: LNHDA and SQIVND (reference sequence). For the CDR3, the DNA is TGTGCCAGTAGTACGGGACAGGTTGTTACCGGGGAGCTGTTTTTT. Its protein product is CASSTGQVVTGELFF.

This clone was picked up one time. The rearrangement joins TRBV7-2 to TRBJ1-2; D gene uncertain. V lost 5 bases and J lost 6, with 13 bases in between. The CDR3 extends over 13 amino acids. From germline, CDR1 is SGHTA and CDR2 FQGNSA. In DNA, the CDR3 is TGTGCCAGCAGCCCCAACCTGGGCAATGGCTACACCTTC. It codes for CASSPNLGNGYTF.

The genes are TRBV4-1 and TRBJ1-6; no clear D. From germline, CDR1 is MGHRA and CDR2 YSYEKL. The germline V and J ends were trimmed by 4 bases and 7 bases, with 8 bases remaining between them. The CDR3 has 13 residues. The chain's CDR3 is CASSLGPNSPLHF. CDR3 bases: TGCGCCAGCAGCCTCGGACCGAATTCACCCCTCCACTTT.

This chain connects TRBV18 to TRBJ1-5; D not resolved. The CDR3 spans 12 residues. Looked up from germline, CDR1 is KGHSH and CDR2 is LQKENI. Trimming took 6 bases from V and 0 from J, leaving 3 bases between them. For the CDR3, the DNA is TGTGCCAGCTCGGATAGCAATCAGCCCCAGCATTTT. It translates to CASSDSNQPQHF. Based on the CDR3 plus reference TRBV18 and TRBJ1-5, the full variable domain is NAGVMQNPRHLVRRRGQEARLRCSPMKGHSHVYWYRQLPEEGLKFMVYLQKENIIDESGMPKERFSAEFPKEGPSILRIQQVVRGDSAAYFCASSDSNQPQHFGDGTRLSIL.

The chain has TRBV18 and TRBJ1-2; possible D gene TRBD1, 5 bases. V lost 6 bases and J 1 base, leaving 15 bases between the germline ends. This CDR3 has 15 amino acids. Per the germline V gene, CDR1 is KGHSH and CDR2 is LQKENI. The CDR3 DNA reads TGTGCCAGCTCGTGGGACCTGGAGAGTAACTATGGCTACACCTTC. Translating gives CASSWDLESNYGYTF.

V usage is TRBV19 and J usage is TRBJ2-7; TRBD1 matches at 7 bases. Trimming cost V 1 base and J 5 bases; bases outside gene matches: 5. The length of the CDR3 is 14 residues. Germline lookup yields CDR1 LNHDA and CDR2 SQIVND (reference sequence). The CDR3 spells CASSIGQGANEQYF. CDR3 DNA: TGTGCCAGTAGTATAGGACAGGGCGCTAACGAGCAGTACTTC.

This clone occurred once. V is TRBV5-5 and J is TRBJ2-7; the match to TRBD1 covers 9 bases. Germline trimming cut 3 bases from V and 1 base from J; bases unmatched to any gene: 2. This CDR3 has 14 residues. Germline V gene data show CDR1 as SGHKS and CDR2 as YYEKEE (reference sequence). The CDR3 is CASSSGTGSYEQYF. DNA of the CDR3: TGTGCCAGCAGCTCCGGGACAGGGTCCTACGAGCAGTACTTC.

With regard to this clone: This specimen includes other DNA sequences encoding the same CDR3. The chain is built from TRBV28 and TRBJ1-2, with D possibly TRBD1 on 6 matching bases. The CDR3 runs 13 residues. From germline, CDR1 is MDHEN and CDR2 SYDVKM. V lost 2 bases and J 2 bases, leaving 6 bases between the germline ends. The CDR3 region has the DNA TGTGCCAGCAGTTTAGGACAGAACTATGGCTACACCTTC. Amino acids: CASSLGQNYGYTF.

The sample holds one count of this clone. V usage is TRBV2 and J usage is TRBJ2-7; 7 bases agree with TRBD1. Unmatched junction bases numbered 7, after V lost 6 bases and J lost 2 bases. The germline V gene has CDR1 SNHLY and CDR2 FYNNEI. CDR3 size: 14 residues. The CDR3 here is CASSPGQRTYEQYF. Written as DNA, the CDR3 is TGTGCCAGCAGCCCGGGACAGAGGACCTACGAGCAGTACTTC.

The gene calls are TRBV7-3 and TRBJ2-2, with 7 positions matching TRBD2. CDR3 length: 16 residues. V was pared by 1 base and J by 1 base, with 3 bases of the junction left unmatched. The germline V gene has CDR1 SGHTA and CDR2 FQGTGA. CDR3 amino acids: CASSLRASGNTGELFF. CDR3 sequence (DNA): TGTGCCAGCAGCTTAAGGGCTAGCGGGAACACCGGGGAGCTGTTTTTT.

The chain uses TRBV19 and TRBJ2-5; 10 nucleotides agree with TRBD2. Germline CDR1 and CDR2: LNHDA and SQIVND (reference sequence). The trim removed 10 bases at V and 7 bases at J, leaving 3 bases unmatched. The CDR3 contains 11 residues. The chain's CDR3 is CATAGGPTQYF. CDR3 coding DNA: TGTGCCACAGCGGGGGGGCCGACCCAGTACTTC.

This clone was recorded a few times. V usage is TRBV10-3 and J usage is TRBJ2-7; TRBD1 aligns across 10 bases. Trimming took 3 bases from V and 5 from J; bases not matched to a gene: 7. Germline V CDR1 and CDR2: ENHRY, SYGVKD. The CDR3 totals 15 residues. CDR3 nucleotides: TGTGCCATCAGTGAAGGGGGACAGGGGATCAACGAGCAGTACTTC. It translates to CAISEGGQGINEQYF.

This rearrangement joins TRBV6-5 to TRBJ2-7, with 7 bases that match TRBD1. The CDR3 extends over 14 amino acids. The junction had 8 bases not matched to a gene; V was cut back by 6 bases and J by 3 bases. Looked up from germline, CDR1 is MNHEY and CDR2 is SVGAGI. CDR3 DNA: TGTGCCAGCAGGCAGACAGGGTCGGTCTACGAGCAGTACTTC. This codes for CASRQTGSVYEQYF.